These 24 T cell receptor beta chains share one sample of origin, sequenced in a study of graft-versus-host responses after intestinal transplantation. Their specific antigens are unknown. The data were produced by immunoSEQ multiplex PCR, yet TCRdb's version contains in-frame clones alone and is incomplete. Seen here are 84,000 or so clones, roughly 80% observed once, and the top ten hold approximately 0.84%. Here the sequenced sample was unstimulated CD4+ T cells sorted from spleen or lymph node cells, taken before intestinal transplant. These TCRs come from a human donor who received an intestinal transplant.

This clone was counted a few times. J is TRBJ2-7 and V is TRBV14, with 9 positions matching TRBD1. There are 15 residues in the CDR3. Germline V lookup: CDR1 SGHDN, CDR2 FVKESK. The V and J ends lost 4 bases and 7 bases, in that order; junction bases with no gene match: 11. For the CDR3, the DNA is TGTGCCAGCAGCCGGGACAGGGTAAGCGCCAGGGAGCAGTACTTC. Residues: CASSRDRVSAREQYF. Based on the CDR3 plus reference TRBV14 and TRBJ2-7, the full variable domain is EAGVTQFPSHSVIEKGQTVTLRCDPISGHDNLYWYRRVMGKEIKFLLHFVKESKQDESGMPNNRFLAERTGGTYSTLKVQPAELEDSGVYFCASSRDRVSAREQYFGPGTRLTVT.

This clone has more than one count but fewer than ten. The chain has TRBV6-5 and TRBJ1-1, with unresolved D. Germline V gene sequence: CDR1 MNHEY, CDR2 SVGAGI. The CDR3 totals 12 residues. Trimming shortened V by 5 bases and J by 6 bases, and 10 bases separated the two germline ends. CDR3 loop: CASSTDTAEAFF. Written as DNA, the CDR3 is TGTGCCAGCAGTACCGACACGGCTGAAGCTTTCTTT.

CDR3 coding DNA: TGTGCCAGTAGACCCTGGGACAGGGGACCGAATCAGCCCCAGCATTTT. It codes for CASRPWDRGPNQPQHF. This chain links TRBV19 with TRBJ1-5; 10 bases line up with TRBD1. Germline CDR1 reads LNHDA; CDR2 reads SQIVND (reference sequence). This CDR3 comprises 16 residues. V gave up 6 bases and J gave up 4 bases; unmatched junction bases: 9.

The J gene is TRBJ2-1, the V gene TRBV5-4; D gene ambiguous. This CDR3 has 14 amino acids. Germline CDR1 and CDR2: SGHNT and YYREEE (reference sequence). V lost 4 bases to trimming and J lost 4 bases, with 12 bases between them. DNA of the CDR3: TGTGCCAGCAGCCGAGGTATAGAGTACAATGAGCAGTTCTTC. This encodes CASSRGIEYNEQFF.

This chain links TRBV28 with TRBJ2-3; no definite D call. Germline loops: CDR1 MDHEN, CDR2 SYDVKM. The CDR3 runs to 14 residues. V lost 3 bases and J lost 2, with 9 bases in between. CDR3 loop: CASSLREVTDTQYF. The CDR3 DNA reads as TGTGCCAGCAGTTTGCGTGAGGTCACAGATACGCAGTATTTT.

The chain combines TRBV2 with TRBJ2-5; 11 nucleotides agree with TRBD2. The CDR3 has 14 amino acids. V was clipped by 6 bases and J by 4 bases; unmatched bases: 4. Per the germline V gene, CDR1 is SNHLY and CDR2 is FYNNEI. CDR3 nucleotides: TGTGCCAGCAGGGGACTAGCGGTGAGAGAGACCCAGTACTTC. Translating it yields CASRGLAVRETQYF.

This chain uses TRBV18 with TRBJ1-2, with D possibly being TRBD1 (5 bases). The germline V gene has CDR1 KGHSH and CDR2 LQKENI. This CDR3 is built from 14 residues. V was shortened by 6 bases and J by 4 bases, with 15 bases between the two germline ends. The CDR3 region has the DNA TGTGCCAGCTCGGAGACAGTCGGGCTCTATGGCTACACCTTC. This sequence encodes CASSETVGLYGYTF. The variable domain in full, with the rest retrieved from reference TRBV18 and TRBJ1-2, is NAGVMQNPRHLVRRRGQEARLRCSPMKGHSHVYWYRQLPEEGLKFMVYLQKENIIDESGMPKERFSAEFPKEGPSILRIQQVVRGDSAAYFCASSETVGLYGYTFGSGTRLTVV.

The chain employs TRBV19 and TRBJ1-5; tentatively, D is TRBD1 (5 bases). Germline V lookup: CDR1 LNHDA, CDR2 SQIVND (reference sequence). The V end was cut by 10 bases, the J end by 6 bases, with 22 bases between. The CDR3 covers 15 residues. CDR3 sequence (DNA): TGTGCCACACAGGTGAACTCCGTCGTTGGTCAGCCCCAGCATTTT. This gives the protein CATQVNSVVGQPQHF. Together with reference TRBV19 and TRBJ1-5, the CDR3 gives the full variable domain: DGGITQSPKYLFRKEGQNVTLSCEQNLNHDAMYWYRQDPGQGLRLIYYSQIVNDFQKGDIAEGYSVSREKKESFPLTVTSAQKNPTAFYLCATQVNSVVGQPQHFGDGTRLSIL.

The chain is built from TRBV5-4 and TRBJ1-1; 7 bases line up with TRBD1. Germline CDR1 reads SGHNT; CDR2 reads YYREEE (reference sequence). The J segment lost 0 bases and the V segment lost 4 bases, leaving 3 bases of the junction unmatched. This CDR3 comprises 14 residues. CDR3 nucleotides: TGTGCCAGCAGCAGGACAGGTGTGAACACTGAAGCTTTCTTT. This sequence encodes CASSRTGVNTEAFF.

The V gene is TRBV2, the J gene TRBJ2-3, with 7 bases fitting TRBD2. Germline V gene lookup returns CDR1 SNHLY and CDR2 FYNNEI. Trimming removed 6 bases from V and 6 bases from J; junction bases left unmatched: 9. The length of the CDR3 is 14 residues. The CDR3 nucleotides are TGTGCCAGCAGCCGACTAGCAGTAGCTGATACGCAGTATTTT. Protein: CASSRLAVADTQYF.

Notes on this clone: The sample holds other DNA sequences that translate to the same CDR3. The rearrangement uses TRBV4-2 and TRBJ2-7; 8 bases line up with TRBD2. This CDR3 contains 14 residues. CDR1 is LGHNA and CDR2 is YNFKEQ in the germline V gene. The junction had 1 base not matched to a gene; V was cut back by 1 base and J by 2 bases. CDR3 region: CASSQAGGPYEQYF. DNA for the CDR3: TGTGCCAGCAGCCAAGCGGGAGGGCCCTACGAGCAGTACTTC.

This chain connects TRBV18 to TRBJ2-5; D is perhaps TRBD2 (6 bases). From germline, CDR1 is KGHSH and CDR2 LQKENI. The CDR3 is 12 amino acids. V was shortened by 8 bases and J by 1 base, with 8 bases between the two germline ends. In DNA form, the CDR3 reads TGTGCCAGCGGGCGGGGCCAAGAGACCCAGTACTTC. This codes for CASGRGQETQYF.

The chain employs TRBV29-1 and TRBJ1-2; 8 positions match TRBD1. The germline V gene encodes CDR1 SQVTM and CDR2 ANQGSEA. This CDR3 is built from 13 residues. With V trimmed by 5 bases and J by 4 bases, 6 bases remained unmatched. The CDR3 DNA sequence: TGCAGCGTTTCTCAGGGGGCGGGCTATGGCTACACCTTC. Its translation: CSVSQGAGYGYTF.

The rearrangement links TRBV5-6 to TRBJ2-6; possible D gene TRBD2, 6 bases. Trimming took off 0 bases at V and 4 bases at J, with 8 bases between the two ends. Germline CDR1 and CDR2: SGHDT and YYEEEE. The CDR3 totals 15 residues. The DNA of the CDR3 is TGTGCCAGCAGCTTGGGCGCGGGGGGGGCCAACGTCCTGACTTTC. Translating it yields CASSLGAGGANVLTF. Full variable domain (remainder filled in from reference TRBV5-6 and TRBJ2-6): DAGVTQSPTHLIKTRGQQVTLRCSPKSGHDTVSWYQQALGQGPQFIFQYYEEEERQRGNFPDRFSGHQFPNYSSELNVNALLLGDSALYLCASSLGAGGANVLTFGAGSRLTVL.

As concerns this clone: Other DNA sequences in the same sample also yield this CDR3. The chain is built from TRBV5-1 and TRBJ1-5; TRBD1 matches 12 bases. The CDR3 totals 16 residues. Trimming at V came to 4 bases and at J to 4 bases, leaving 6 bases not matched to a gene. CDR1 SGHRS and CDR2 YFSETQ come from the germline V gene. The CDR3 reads CASSAGTGGWNQPQHF. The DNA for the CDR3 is TGCGCCAGCAGCGCGGGGACAGGGGGCTGGAATCAGCCCCAGCATTTT. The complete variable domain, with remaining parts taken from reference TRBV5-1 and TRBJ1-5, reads KAGVTQTPRYLIKTRGQQVTLSCSPISGHRSVSWYQQTPGQGLQFLFEYFSETQRNKGNFPGRFSGRQFSNSRSEMNVSTLELGDSALYLCASSAGTGGWNQPQHFGDGTRLSIL.

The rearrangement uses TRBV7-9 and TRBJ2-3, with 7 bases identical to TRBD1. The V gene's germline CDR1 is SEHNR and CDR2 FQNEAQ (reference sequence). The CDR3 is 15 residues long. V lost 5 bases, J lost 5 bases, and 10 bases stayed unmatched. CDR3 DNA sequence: TGTGCCAGCAGCCCGGACAGGACTCCTGGAGATACGCAGTATTTT. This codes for CASSPDRTPGDTQYF. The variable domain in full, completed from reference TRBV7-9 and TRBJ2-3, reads DTGVSQNPRHKITKRGQNVTFRCDPISEHNRLYWYRQTLGQGPEFLTYFQNEAQLEKSRLLSDRFSAERPKGSFSTLEIQRTEQGDSAMYLCASSPDRTPGDTQYFGPGTRLTVL.

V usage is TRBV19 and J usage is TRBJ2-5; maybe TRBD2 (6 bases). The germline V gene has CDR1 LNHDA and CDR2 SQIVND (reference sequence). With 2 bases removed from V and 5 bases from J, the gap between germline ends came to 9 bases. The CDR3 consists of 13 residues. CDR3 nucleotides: TGTGCCAGTAGTATAAACGGAGGGGAGACCCAGTACTTC. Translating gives CASSINGGETQYF. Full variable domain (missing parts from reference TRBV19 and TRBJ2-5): DGGITQSPKYLFRKEGQNVTLSCEQNLNHDAMYWYRQDPGQGLRLIYYSQIVNDFQKGDIAEGYSVSREKKESFPLTVTSAQKNPTAFYLCASSINGGETQYFGPGTRLLVL.

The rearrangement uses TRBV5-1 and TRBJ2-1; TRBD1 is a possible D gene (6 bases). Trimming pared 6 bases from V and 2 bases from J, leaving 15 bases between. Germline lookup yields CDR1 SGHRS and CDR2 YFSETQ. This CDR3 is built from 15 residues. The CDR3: CASNLPGHPYNEQFF. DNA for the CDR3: TGCGCCAGCAACCTCCCGGGACACCCCTACAATGAGCAGTTCTTC.

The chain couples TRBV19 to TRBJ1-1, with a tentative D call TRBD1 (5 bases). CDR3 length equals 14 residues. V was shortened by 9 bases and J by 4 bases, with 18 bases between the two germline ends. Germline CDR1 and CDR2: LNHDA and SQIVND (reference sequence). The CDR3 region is CASIPGPWGTEAFF. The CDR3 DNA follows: TGTGCCAGCATACCAGGGCCATGGGGCACTGAAGCTTTCTTT.

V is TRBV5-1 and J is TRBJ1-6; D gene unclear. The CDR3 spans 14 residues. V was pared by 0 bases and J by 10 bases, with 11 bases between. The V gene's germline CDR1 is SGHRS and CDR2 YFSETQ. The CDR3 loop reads CASSLAGLGSPLHF. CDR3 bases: TGCGCCAGCAGCTTGGCCGGGTTAGGCTCACCCCTCCACTTT.

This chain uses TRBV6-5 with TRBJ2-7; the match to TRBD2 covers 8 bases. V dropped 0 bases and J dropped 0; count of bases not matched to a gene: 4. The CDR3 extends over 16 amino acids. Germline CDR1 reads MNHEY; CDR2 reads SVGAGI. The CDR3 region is CASSYSSLAGSYEQYF. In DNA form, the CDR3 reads TGTGCCAGCAGTTACTCTTCGCTAGCGGGCTCCTACGAGCAGTACTTC.

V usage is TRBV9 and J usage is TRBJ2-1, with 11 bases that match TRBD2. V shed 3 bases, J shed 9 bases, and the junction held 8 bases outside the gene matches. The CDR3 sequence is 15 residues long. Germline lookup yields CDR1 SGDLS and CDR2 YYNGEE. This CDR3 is CASSATIAGGAEQFF. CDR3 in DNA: TGTGCCAGCAGCGCCACGATAGCGGGAGGGGCTGAGCAGTTCTTC.

CDR3 residues: CASSIPGGGYTEAFF. The CDR3 DNA follows: TGTGCCAGTAGTATACCCGGCGGGGGGTACACTGAAGCTTTCTTT. V is TRBV19 and J is TRBJ1-1; D perhaps matches TRBD1 (5 bases). Germline CDR1 and CDR2: LNHDA and SQIVND (reference sequence). The CDR3 runs to 15 residues. Trimming removed 2 bases from V and 3 bases from J, with 13 bases in between.

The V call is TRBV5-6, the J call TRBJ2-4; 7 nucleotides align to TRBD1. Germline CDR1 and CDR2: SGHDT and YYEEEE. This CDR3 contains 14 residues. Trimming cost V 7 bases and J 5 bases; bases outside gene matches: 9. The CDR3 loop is CASLEQGWENIQYF. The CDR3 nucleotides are TGTGCCAGCCTCGAACAGGGGTGGGAAAACATTCAGTACTTC.